This T cell receptor (beta chain) is from a study of control samples from healthy donors and cancer patients. The data were produced by immunoSEQ multiplex PCR, yet TCRdb's version contains in-frame clones alone and is incomplete. The sample holds around 250,000 clones; 82% are singletons and the top ten take more than 10%. The sample holds one count of this clone. This CDR3 is 17 amino acids long. J was trimmed by 0 bases and V by 0 bases; bases with no gene match: 1. Germline V CDR1 and CDR2: SGHAT, FQNNGV. The chain carries TRBV11-2 and TRBJ2-1, with 11 nucleotides matching TRBD2. The source material was PBMCs. This receptor was obtained from a woman aged 55-70 years with lung cancer. CDR3 protein: CASSLELAGVSYNEQFF. The CDR3 DNA reads as TGTGCCAGCAGCTTAGAACTAGCGGGGGTCTCCTACAATGAGCAGTTCTTC.